This T cell receptor beta chain was identified during a study of T-cell reconstitution after alpha-beta-depleted transplantation in children. Study findings and constraints: Expanded graft clones numbering several hundred reportedly gave rise to alpha-beta T cells about two months after transplant. From newly produced T cells came most of the T-cell counts and diversity one year after transplant. Recipient T cells and thymic progenitors that survived gave rise to the high TCRbeta diversity observed at day 60 in some patients.

In its sample, this clonotype was seen a few times. Its antigen is undetermined. Trimming removed 1 base from V and 5 bases from J, with 9 bases in between. Germline values: CDR1 SGHTA, CDR2 FQGNSA. This CDR3 is 15 amino acids long. During its preparation, the TCRbeta library received unique molecular identifiers. Using its own MiXCR run on the PCR reads, TCRdb lists one record per CDR3 protein. The sample shows under 100,000 distinct CDR3 sequences, about 16% of them seen only once. The TCR originated in a male patient under 10 years old who had a stem cell transplant for acute lymphoblastic leukemia, so the T cells may come from the graft donor. This rearrangement joins TRBV7-2 to TRBJ1-6, with D possibly TRBD1 on 6 matching bases. The sample here was PBMCs, mostly from graft donor cells, taken 180 days after TCRalphabeta/CD19-depleted stem cell transplant. CDR3 bases: TGTGCCAGCAGCTTAGGGGGACACAATAATTCACCCCTCCACTTT. It is translated as CASSLGGHNNSPLHF.